This passage covers 20 T cell receptor beta chains from one sample sequenced in a study of memory CD4+ T cells and cytomegalovirus serostatus. Method: immunoSEQ multiplex PCR; TCRdb's copy keeps in-frame clones and lacks some. The sample has 80,000 or so clones, approximately 78% seen once. Single viable CD3+CD4+CD8-CD45RO+ cells were sorted as the memory CD4+ T cells. The sequenced sample was memory CD4+ T cells from blood. These receptors were taken from an adult in good health and CMV-seropositive.

This chain links TRBV5-6 with TRBJ1-1; the match to TRBD1 covers 12 bases. CDR3 length: 19 residues. The ends lost 0 bases at V and 0 bases at J; junction bases unmatched: 9. The germline V gene encodes CDR1 SGHDT and CDR2 YYEEEE. The CDR3 reads CASSLAFSGQGALNTEAFF. The CDR3 nucleotides are TGTGCCAGCAGCTTGGCCTTTTCGGGACAGGGGGCTTTGAACACTGAAGCTTTCTTT.

J is TRBJ2-7 and V is TRBV2, with D hard to call. Between the trimmed V and J ends, which lost 4 bases and 3 bases, there was a span of 10 bases. Germline V lookup: CDR1 SNHLY, CDR2 FYNNEI. The CDR3 loop spans 13 amino acids. The DNA of the CDR3 is TGTGCCAGCAGTGTAGGTGCCCTCTACGAGCAGTACTTC. This encodes CASSVGALYEQYF.

The V and J genes are TRBV11-2 and TRBJ2-1, with D tentatively TRBD2 (6 bases). CDR3 size: 14 residues. The V gene's germline CDR1 is SGHAT and CDR2 FQNNGV. V was shortened by 5 bases and J by 7 bases, with 15 bases between the two germline ends. In DNA form, the CDR3 reads TGTGCCAGCAGCATATCGGGACTTTTAAATGAGCAGTTCTTC. Translated: CASSISGLLNEQFF.

In nucleotides, the CDR3 is TGTGCCAGCAGCGAGCGGGGGGTGCCCTACAATGAGCAGTTCTTC. It encodes CASSERGVPYNEQFF. V is TRBV5-4 and J is TRBJ2-1; 9 bases are a match to TRBD2. The CDR3 covers 15 residues. In germline, CDR1 is SGHNT, CDR2 YYREEE (reference sequence). V was pared by 4 bases and J by 2 bases, with 4 bases of the junction left unmatched.

V gene TRBV28 combines with J gene TRBJ2-3; D could derive from TRBD1 or TRBD2 (9 bases each). Germline lookup yields CDR1 MDHEN and CDR2 SYDVKM. The V and J ends lost 7 bases and 0 bases respectively, with 41 bases between them. There are 24 residues in the CDR3. CDR3 nucleotide sequence: TGTGCCAGCACTTCCCATAACGGGGGACAGGGAGAGAGATGGCGGGGGGGCAGCACAGATACGCAGTATTTT. Its translation is CASTSHNGGQGERWRGGSTDTQYF.

The chain carries TRBV15 and TRBJ1-2; D remains ambiguous. This CDR3 region has 11 residues. Deletions cut 5 bases from V and 7 bases from J, with 8 bases between. Per the germline V gene, CDR1 is LNHNV and CDR2 is YYDKDF (reference sequence). CDR3 bases: TGTGCCACCAGCGGGTTGATTGGCTACACCTTC. Translating gives CATSGLIGYTF.

The rearrangement links TRBV2 to TRBJ1-2, with a tentative D call TRBD1 (6 bases). CDR3 length: 13 residues. In germline, CDR1 is SNHLY, CDR2 FYNNEI. V was trimmed by 3 bases and J by 8 bases, leaving 13 bases between them. This chain's CDR3 is CASSDRGGEGYTF. The CDR3 nucleotides are TGTGCCAGCAGTGATCGAGGGGGGGAAGGCTACACCTTC.

The chain carries TRBV7-2 and TRBJ1-5; possibly TRBD1 for D (5 bases). Germline V CDR1 and CDR2: SGHTA, FQGNSA. Trimming removed 4 bases at V and 2 bases at J, with 12 bases between. There are 15 residues in the CDR3. CDR3 nucleotide sequence: TGTGCCAGCAGCTACTCGGGGGGAGGCAATCAGCCCCAGCATTTT. Translation gives CASSYSGGGNQPQHF.

The V gene is TRBV10-1, the J gene TRBJ2-1, with 7 positions matching TRBD2. The CDR3 has 15 residues. The V gene end was trimmed by 3 bases and the J gene end by 9 bases; junction bases not matched to a gene: 11. CDR1 and CDR2 from the germline V gene are WNHNN and SYGVQD (reference sequence). CDR3 DNA: TGCGCCAGCAGTGAAATCGGGGGAGGGCAGGGTGAGCAGTTCTTC. Translating gives CASSEIGGGQGEQFF.

The rearrangement uses TRBV2 and TRBJ2-5; tentative D call: TRBD2 (6 bases). The CDR3 is 13 residues long. The germline V gene has CDR1 SNHLY and CDR2 FYNNEI. Trimming stripped 2 bases from V and 6 bases from J, with 10 bases between. Written as DNA, the CDR3 is TGTGCCAGCAGTGAACGGGGGAGACAGACCCAGTACTTC. This translates into CASSERGRQTQYF. Using reference TRBV2 and TRBJ2-5 for the parts outside the CDR3, the full variable domain is EPEVTQTPSHQVTQMGQEVILRCVPISNHLYFYWYRQILGQKVEFLVSFYNNEISEKSEIFDDQFSVERPDGSNFTLKIRSTKLEDSAMYFCASSERGRQTQYFGPGTRLLVL.

This rearrangement joins TRBV7-2 to TRBJ2-2; 7 bases match TRBD1. Germline CDR1 is SGHTA and CDR2 is FQGNSA. The CDR3 is 14 residues long. The ends lost 4 bases at V and 3 bases at J; junction bases unmatched: 2. This chain's CDR3 is CASSSGQHTGELFF. The CDR3 DNA sequence: TGTGCCAGCAGCTCGGGACAGCACACCGGGGAGCTGTTTTTT.

The chain links TRBV30 to TRBJ2-1; 7 positions agree with TRBD1. This CDR3 comprises 14 residues. CDR1 is GTSNPN and CDR2 is SVGIG in the germline V gene (reference sequence). V trimming: 8 bases; J trimming: 7 bases; junction bases outside the gene matches: 14. The CDR3 DNA reads TGTGCCGCCCCAATACAGGGGAGCAGAAATGAGCAGTTCTTC. Its protein is CAAPIQGSRNEQFF. Looking up the rest from reference TRBV30 and TRBJ2-1 gives the full variable domain: SQTIHQWPATLVQPVGSPLSLECTVEGTSNPNLYWYRQAAGRGLQLLFYSVGIGQISSEVPQNLSASRPQDRQFILSSKKLLLSDSGFYLCAAPIQGSRNEQFFGPGTRLTVL.

J is TRBJ2-1 and V is TRBV28, with 9 bases identical to TRBD2. From germline, CDR1 is MDHEN and CDR2 SYDVKM. V gave up 8 bases and J gave up 1 base; unmatched junction bases: 3. The CDR3 runs 14 residues. CDR3 sequence: CASVAGDSYNEQFF. For the CDR3, the DNA is TGTGCCAGCGTAGCGGGGGATTCCTACAATGAGCAGTTCTTC. Complete variable domain (other parts from reference TRBV28 and TRBJ2-1): DVKVTQSSRYLVKRTGEKVFLECVQDMDHENMFWYRQDPGLGLRLIYFSYDVKMKEKGDIPEGYSVSREKKERFSLILESASTNQTSMYLCASVAGDSYNEQFFGPGTRLTVL.

The rearrangement joins TRBV29-1 to TRBJ2-5; the match to TRBD2 covers 11 bases. The CDR3 runs to 17 residues. V lost 6 bases, J lost 5 bases, and 17 bases stayed unmatched. Germline-derived CDR1 and CDR2 are SQVTM and ANQGSEA. CDR3 DNA: TGCAGCGTCACAAGCCCCCCCCTAGCGGGAGGTCGGGAGACCCAGTACTTC. This translates into CSVTSPPLAGGRETQYF.

This rearrangement joins TRBV5-1 to TRBJ2-5; 9 nucleotides agree with TRBD2. V dropped 4 bases and J dropped 4; count of bases not matched to a gene: 11. CDR3 length: 16 amino acids. Germline V gives CDR1 SGHRS, CDR2 YFSETQ. This CDR3 is CASSPKKRGAGETQYF. In DNA, the CDR3 is TGCGCCAGCAGCCCCAAGAAGCGGGGGGCGGGAGAGACCCAGTACTTC.

The chain recombines TRBV7-2 with TRBJ2-2; TRBD2 agrees at 8 bases. The germline gives CDR1 SGHTA, CDR2 FQGNSA. The CDR3 runs to 14 residues. Trimming at V came to 9 bases and at J to 0 bases, leaving 3 bases not matched to a gene. CDR3 nucleotide sequence: TGTGCCAGTCGGGGGGGACCGAACACCGGGGAGCTGTTTTTT. It codes for CASRGGPNTGELFF.

The gene calls are TRBV5-4 and TRBJ2-5; TRBD2 agrees at 7 bases. The trim removed 3 bases at V and 4 bases at J, leaving 6 bases unmatched. The CDR3 sequence is 14 residues long. Germline CDR1 reads SGHNT; CDR2 reads YYREEE (reference sequence). The CDR3: CASSSGLGRETQYF. The CDR3 region has the DNA TGTGCCAGCAGCTCCGGACTAGGACGAGAGACCCAGTACTTC. The full variable domain, its missing parts supplied by reference TRBV5-4 and TRBJ2-5, is ETGVTQSPTHLIKTRGQQVTLRCSSQSGHNTVSWYQQALGQGPQFIFQYYREEENGRGNFPPRFSGLQFPNYSSELNVNALELDDSALYLCASSSGLGRETQYFGPGTRLLVL.

This chain uses TRBV5-6 with TRBJ2-5; 9 nucleotides align to TRBD2. The CDR3 contains 16 residues. Germline CDR1 and CDR2: SGHDT and YYEEEE. The V gene end was trimmed by 1 base and the J gene end by 7 bases; junction bases not matched to a gene: 11. The CDR3 DNA is TGTGCCAGCAGCTTGTGGAGCGGGGGGCTTGTATGGACCCAGTACTTC. It encodes CASSLWSGGLVWTQYF.

J is TRBJ1-1 and V is TRBV7-2; D unclear. Trimming cost V 3 bases and J 1 base, with 3 bases left between them. The CDR3 is 12 amino acids. The germline V gene has CDR1 SGHTA and CDR2 FQGNSA. The DNA for the CDR3 is TGTGCCAGCAGCTTTCAGAACACTGAAGCTTTCTTT. Encoded protein: CASSFQNTEAFF. Full variable domain (outside the CDR3, taken from reference TRBV7-2 and TRBJ1-1): GAGVSQSPSNKVTEKGKDVELRCDPISGHTALYWYRQSLGQGLEFLIYFQGNSAPDKSGLPSDRFSAERTGGSVSTLTIQRTQQEDSAVYLCASSFQNTEAFFGQGTRLTVV.

J is TRBJ1-2 and V is TRBV19; TRBD1 matches at 9 bases. Germline-derived CDR1 and CDR2 are LNHDA and SQIVND (reference sequence). Unmatched junction bases numbered 4, after V lost 7 bases and J lost 4 bases. The CDR3 runs to 13 residues. CDR3 residues: CASIETGGYGYTF. The CDR3 nucleotides read TGTGCCAGTATCGAGACAGGGGGCTATGGCTACACCTTC.